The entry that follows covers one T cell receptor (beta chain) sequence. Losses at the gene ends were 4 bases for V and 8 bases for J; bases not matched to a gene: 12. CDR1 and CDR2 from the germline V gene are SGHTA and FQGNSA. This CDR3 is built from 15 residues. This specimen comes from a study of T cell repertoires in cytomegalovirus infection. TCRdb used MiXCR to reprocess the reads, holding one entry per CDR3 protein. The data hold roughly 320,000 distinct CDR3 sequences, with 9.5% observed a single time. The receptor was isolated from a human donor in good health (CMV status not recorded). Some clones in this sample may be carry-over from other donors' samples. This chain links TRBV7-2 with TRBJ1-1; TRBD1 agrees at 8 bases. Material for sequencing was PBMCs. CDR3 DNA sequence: TGTGCCAGCAGCTCAACTTGGCCCGGGACAGGAGAAGCTTTCTTT. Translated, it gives CASSSTWPGTGEAFF.